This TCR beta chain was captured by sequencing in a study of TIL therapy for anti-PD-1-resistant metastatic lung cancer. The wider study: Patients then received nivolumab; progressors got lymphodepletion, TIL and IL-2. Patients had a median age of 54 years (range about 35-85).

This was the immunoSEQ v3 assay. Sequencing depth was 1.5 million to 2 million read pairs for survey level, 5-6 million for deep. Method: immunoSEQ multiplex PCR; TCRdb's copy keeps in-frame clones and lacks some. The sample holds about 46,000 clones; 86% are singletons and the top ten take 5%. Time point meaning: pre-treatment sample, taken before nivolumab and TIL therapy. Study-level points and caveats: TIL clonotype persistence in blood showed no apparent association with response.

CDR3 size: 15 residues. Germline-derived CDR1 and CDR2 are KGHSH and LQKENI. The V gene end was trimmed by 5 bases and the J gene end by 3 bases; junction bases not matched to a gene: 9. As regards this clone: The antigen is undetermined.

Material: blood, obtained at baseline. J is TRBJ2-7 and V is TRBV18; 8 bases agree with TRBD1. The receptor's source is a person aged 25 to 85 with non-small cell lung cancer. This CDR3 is CASSATGTGGYEQYF. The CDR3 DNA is TGTGCCAGCTCAGCAACCGGGACAGGAGGCTACGAGCAGTACTTC.